These 29 T cell receptor beta chains originate from one sample sequenced in a study of identical twins. TCRdb recomputed calls from the 5' RACE reads with MiXCR, one row per CDR3 protein. The data contain 500,000 to 650,000 distinct CDR3 sequences, 20% to 25% of them singletons. This sample also belongs to another study, concerning yellow fever vaccine responses in identical twins.

Material for sequencing was CD4+ T cells sorted from blood. The receptors originated from a woman younger than 30 in good health.

This chain links TRBV20-1 with TRBJ2-7; TRBD1 matches 7 bases. This CDR3 is built from 14 residues. Trimming removed 5 bases from V and 0 bases from J; junction bases left unmatched: 7. Germline V CDR1 and CDR2: DFQATT, SNEGSKA (reference sequence). CDR3: CSAQRQGISYEQYV. The CDR3 bases are TGCAGTGCTCAGAGACAGGGCATCTCCTACGAGCAGTACGTC.

This clonotype was seen a handful of times. V is TRBV12-3 or TRBV12-4 and J is TRBJ2-1, with 9 bases aligning to TRBD1. CDR3 size: 14 residues. Trimming removed 5 bases from V and 5 bases from J; junction bases left unmatched: 4. CDR3 amino acids: CASSAGQGHNEQFF. In DNA, the CDR3 is TGTGCCAGCAGTGCGGGACAGGGCCACAATGAGCAGTTCTTC.

This clonotype was counted between two and nine times. The CDR3 loop is CASSSLGGAPYNEQFF. In nucleotides, the CDR3 is TGTGCCAGCAGTTCCCTGGGAGGGGCTCCCTACAATGAGCAGTTCTTC. The genes are TRBV6-5 and TRBJ2-1; 7 positions agree with TRBD2. CDR3 length equals 16 residues. V lost 4 bases and J lost 2; bases outside the gene matches: 8. CDR1 and CDR2 (germline): MNHEY, SVGAGI.

This sequence joins TRBV12-3 or TRBV12-4 and TRBJ2-2; the D is unclear. The V and J ends lost 6 bases and 3 bases respectively, with 5 bases between them. CDR3 length equals 12 residues. The CDR3 nucleotides read TGTGCCAGCAGACCTTACACCGGGGAGCTGTTTTTT. Translating it yields CASRPYTGELFF.

The rearrangement links TRBV3-1 to TRBJ2-4; D call uncertain. The CDR3 covers 13 residues. V lost 0 bases, J lost 6 bases, and 6 bases lay in between. The germline V gene has CDR1 LGHDT and CDR2 YNNKEL (reference sequence). The CDR3 sequence is CASSQDLVNIQYF. DNA for the CDR3: TGTGCCAGCAGCCAAGATTTAGTAAACATTCAGTACTTC.

This rearrangement joins TRBV7-2 to TRBJ2-5; D is perhaps TRBD2 (5 bases). The V end was cut by 5 bases, the J end by 5 bases, with 18 bases between. The CDR3 sequence is 15 residues long. In germline, CDR1 is SGHTA, CDR2 FQGNSA. CDR3 sequence (DNA): TGTGCCAGCAGCCGTCAAGTCGGGATGGGGGAGACCCAGTACTTC. It yields the protein CASSRQVGMGETQYF.

The chain employs TRBV11-1 and TRBJ1-1; D may be TRBD1 (6 bases). CDR1 is SGHAT and CDR2 is FQDESV in the germline V gene (reference sequence). The V end was cut by 0 bases, the J end by 1 base, with 9 bases between. The CDR3 has 15 amino acids. CDR3 loop: CASSLAGTQNTEAFF. In DNA, the CDR3 is TGTGCCAGCAGCTTAGCCGGGACACAGAACACTGAAGCTTTCTTT.

This chain joins TRBV5-5 and TRBJ2-5, with D unclear. The CDR3 consists of 14 residues. Germline V gives CDR1 SGHKS, CDR2 YYEKEE (reference sequence). Trimming left V 3 bases short and J 5 bases short, with 14 bases between. The CDR3 DNA reads TGTGCCAGCAGCTCGACGGTTGGCGCGGAGACCCAGTACTTC. It is translated as CASSSTVGAETQYF.

This clonotype was picked up a small number of times. This chain links TRBV5-1 with TRBJ2-1; 9 nucleotides line up with TRBD2. The V gene's germline CDR1 is SGHRS and CDR2 YFSETQ. The CDR3 contains 16 residues. The ends lost 0 bases at V and 5 bases at J; junction bases unmatched: 6. CDR3 loop: CASSLGGGRAHNEQFF. In DNA, the CDR3 is TGCGCCAGCAGCTTGGGAGGCGGGAGGGCCCACAATGAGCAGTTCTTC.

This CDR3 reads CATAGQEGNQPQHF. The CDR3 nucleotides are TGTGCCACCGCGGGACAGGAGGGGAATCAGCCCCAGCATTTT. The chain uses TRBV10-3 and TRBJ1-5, with 8 bases matching TRBD1. With V trimmed by 10 bases and J by 4 bases, 9 bases remained unmatched. CDR3 length equals 14 residues. Looked up from germline, CDR1 is ENHRY and CDR2 is SYGVKD.

This rearrangement joins TRBV20-1 to TRBJ2-1, with a tentative D call TRBD2 (5 bases). Germline CDR1 and CDR2: DFQATT and SNEGSKA (reference sequence). CDR3 length: 11 amino acids. V lost 6 bases and J lost 9, with 12 bases in between. In nucleotides, the CDR3 is TGCAGTGCCCAGCCGGGGAGTGAGCAGTTCTTC. As protein: CSAQPGSEQFF.

This chain joins TRBV12-3 or TRBV12-4 and TRBJ1-6; 7 bases match TRBD1. Trimming at V came to 6 bases and at J to 10 bases, leaving 9 bases not matched to a gene. The CDR3 length is 14 residues. CDR3 bases: TGTGCCAGCAGCTCAGGGGGGGTGTTGTCACCCCTCCACTTT. It specifies CASSSGGVLSPLHF.

This clonotype has more than one count but fewer than ten. The V and J genes are TRBV5-1 and TRBJ2-2; 7 positions agree with TRBD2. V lost 2 bases, J lost 5 bases, and 6 bases stayed unmatched. The CDR3 covers 15 residues. Looked up from germline, CDR1 is SGHRS and CDR2 is YFSETQ. CDR3 protein: CASSFTGGDTGELFF. CDR3 bases: TGCGCCAGCAGCTTTACGGGGGGAGATACCGGGGAGCTGTTTTTT. Full variable domain (missing parts from reference TRBV5-1 and TRBJ2-2): KAGVTQTPRYLIKTRGQQVTLSCSPISGHRSVSWYQQTPGQGLQFLFEYFSETQRNKGNFPGRFSGRQFSNSRSEMNVSTLELGDSALYLCASSFTGGDTGELFFGEGSRLTVL.

The CDR3 DNA sequence: TGTGCCAGCAGCGCCCGGGAAGGCACTCGGTACGAGCAGTACGTC. It is translated as CASSAREGTRYEQYV. The chain employs TRBV7-8 and TRBJ2-7; D is possibly TRBD2 (5 bases). The germline V and J ends were trimmed by 5 bases and 4 bases, with 18 bases remaining between them. The germline V gene has CDR1 SGHVS and CDR2 FQNEAQ. The length of the CDR3 is 15 residues.

This clonotype was seen ten or more times. The chain employs TRBV12-3 or TRBV12-4 and TRBJ1-3; 7 bases are shared with TRBD1. The CDR3 sequence is 13 residues long. The V segment lost 8 bases and the J segment 0 bases; nucleotides outside the gene matches: 1. CDR3 sequence (DNA): TGTGCCAGCCCAGGGGGCTCTGGAAACACCATATATTTT. It encodes CASPGGSGNTIYF.

The chain carries TRBV12-3 or TRBV12-4 and TRBJ1-1; D gene unclear. Deletions cut 8 bases from V and 4 bases from J, with 8 bases between. The length of the CDR3 is 11 residues. CDR3: CASSESTEAFF. DNA for the CDR3: TGTGCCAGCTCGGAAAGCACTGAAGCTTTCTTT.

This clonotype showed up just a few times. This rearrangement joins TRBV5-1 to TRBJ1-4; D uncertain. V gave up 0 bases and J gave up 8 bases, with 14 bases separating them. This CDR3 is built from 15 residues. Germline V gene sequence: CDR1 SGHRS, CDR2 YFSETQ. This CDR3 reads CASSLESGIEEKLFF. CDR3 sequence (DNA): TGCGCCAGCAGCTTGGAGTCGGGGATCGAGGAAAAACTGTTTTTT. The entire variable domain, with the rest obtained from reference TRBV5-1 and TRBJ1-4, is as follows: KAGVTQTPRYLIKTRGQQVTLSCSPISGHRSVSWYQQTPGQGLQFLFEYFSETQRNKGNFPGRFSGRQFSNSRSEMNVSTLELGDSALYLCASSLESGIEEKLFFGSGTQLSVL.

The gene calls are TRBV11-1 and TRBJ2-2; 7 nucleotides align to TRBD1. Germline V gene data show CDR1 as SGHAT and CDR2 as FQDESV (reference sequence). Trimming cost V 2 bases and J 1 base; bases outside gene matches: 10. There are 18 residues in the CDR3. The CDR3 here is CASSLRFRGQKNTGELFF. CDR3 nucleotides: TGTGCCAGCAGCTTAAGGTTTAGGGGACAGAAGAACACCGGGGAGCTGTTTTTT.

The chain joins TRBV3-1 to TRBJ2-3; 10 bases are shared with TRBD1. There are 15 residues in the CDR3. V gave up 4 bases and J gave up 4 bases; unmatched junction bases: 5. In germline, CDR1 is LGHDT, CDR2 YNNKEL (reference sequence). CDR3 region: CASSLRGQGADTQYF. For the CDR3, the DNA is TGTGCCAGCAGCCTCCGAGGACAGGGGGCAGATACGCAGTATTTT.

In its sample, this clonotype was seen a few times. Written as DNA, the CDR3 is TGTGCCAGTAGTGCCCGACTAGGGCACAATGAGCAGTTCTTC. It specifies CASSARLGHNEQFF. This chain connects TRBV19 to TRBJ2-1; D is possibly TRBD2 (6 bases). The CDR3 totals 14 residues. Looked up from germline, CDR1 is LNHDA and CDR2 is SQIVND (reference sequence). V lost 5 bases and J lost 5, with 13 bases in between.

This clonotype has just a few counts. V usage is TRBV3-1 and J usage is TRBJ1-6; weak D call: TRBD1 (5 bases). This CDR3 comprises 14 residues. Germline assignment: CDR1 LGHDT and CDR2 YNNKEL (reference sequence). V was clipped by 4 bases and J by 7 bases, with 11 bases between them. The CDR3 region is CASSLATDNSPLHF. In DNA, the CDR3 is TGTGCCAGCAGCCTCGCGACAGACAATTCACCCCTCCACTTT. The full variable domain, rest sourced from reference TRBV3-1 and TRBJ1-6, is DTAVSQTPKYLVTQMGNDKSIKCEQNLGHDTMYWYKQDSKKFLKIMFSYNNKELIINETVPNRFSPKSPDKAHLNLHINSLELGDSAVYFCASSLATDNSPLHFGNGTRLTVT.

This chain uses TRBV2 with TRBJ2-5; 7 positions agree with TRBD1. J was trimmed by 0 bases and V by 10 bases; bases with no gene match: 11. Germline V gives CDR1 SNHLY, CDR2 FYNNEI. The CDR3 covers 15 residues. The CDR3 loop is CATTRRQGHQETQYF. CDR3 nucleotide sequence: TGTGCCACCACCCGGAGACAGGGTCACCAAGAGACCCAGTACTTC.

In this sample, this clonotype turned up many times. The J gene is TRBJ2-2, the V gene TRBV7-2, with D unresolved. CDR3 length: 13 amino acids. V lost 5 bases to trimming and J lost 6 bases, with 10 bases between them. Germline V lookup: CDR1 SGHTA, CDR2 FQGNSA. The CDR3 DNA is TGTGCCAGCAGCATAGGCGTTGCCGGGGAGCTGTTTTTT. It is translated as CASSIGVAGELFF.

This clonotype was counted a few times. The V and J genes are TRBV20-1 and TRBJ2-1, with 7 bases identical to TRBD1. This CDR3 has 11 amino acids. CDR1 is DFQATT and CDR2 is SNEGSKA in the germline V gene (reference sequence). V was pared by 6 bases and J by 9 bases, with 5 bases of the junction left unmatched. The CDR3 bases are TGCAGTGCCCCTACAGGGGCTGAGCAGTTCTTC. It is translated as CSAPTGAEQFF.

In its sample, this clonotype was seen a few times. V usage is TRBV5-1 and J usage is TRBJ2-3; D unresolved. Between the trimmed V and J ends, which lost 4 bases and 5 bases, there was a span of 11 bases. This CDR3 is 13 amino acids long. Germline V gene data show CDR1 as SGHRS and CDR2 as YFSETQ. In DNA form, the CDR3 reads TGCGCCAGCAGCAGCCTAGGTAGAGATACGCAGTATTTT. The encoded protein is CASSSLGRDTQYF.

This clonotype came up a few times. The chain carries TRBV27 and TRBJ2-7, with 14 nucleotides matching TRBD2. This CDR3 contains 17 residues. Germline assignment: CDR1 MNHEY and CDR2 SMNVEV (reference sequence). J was trimmed by 2 bases and V by 6 bases; bases with no gene match: 9. CDR3 DNA sequence: TGTGCCAGCAGGAGACTAGCGGGAGGGCCCAATCCCTACGAGCAGTACTTC. Its translation: CASRRLAGGPNPYEQYF.

The chain has TRBV12-3 or TRBV12-4 and TRBJ2-3, with TRBD2 identical over 8 bases. This CDR3 region has 15 residues. V shed 2 bases, J shed 4 bases, and the junction held 5 bases outside the gene matches. The CDR3 here is CASSLYGRGADTQYF. DNA of the CDR3: TGTGCCAGCAGTTTATACGGGAGGGGCGCAGATACGCAGTATTTT.

This clonotype was seen only a few times. The chain joins TRBV7-8 to TRBJ1-1; TRBD1 matches at 10 bases. Unmatched junction bases numbered 8, after V lost 3 bases and J lost 7 bases. In germline, CDR1 is SGHVS, CDR2 FQNEAQ. This CDR3 is 15 amino acids long. This chain's CDR3 is CASSFFGQGGSEAFF. CDR3 bases: TGTGCCAGCAGCTTCTTCGGACAGGGGGGGAGTGAAGCTTTCTTT.

A few counts support this clonotype. The V gene is TRBV11-2, the J gene TRBJ1-1; possible D gene TRBD1, 6 bases. Germline assignment: CDR1 SGHAT and CDR2 FQNNGV. V lost 3 bases and J 4 bases, leaving 15 bases between the germline ends. This CDR3 contains 15 residues. The CDR3 protein is CASSLAGVVSTEAFF. Written as DNA, the CDR3 is TGTGCCAGCAGCTTGGCAGGGGTGGTAAGCACTGAAGCTTTCTTT.